This TCR beta chain was sequenced for a study of tumor and adjacent non-tumor tissue in lung cancer. Concerning this clonotype itself: What it binds is unknown.

General study findings and limits: Significantly higher TCR diversity was found in tumor than normal lung.

No cell sorting was done before RNA was extracted from the tissue. More than 3 cm separated this lung sample from the edge of the tumor. Three rounds of nested PCR, following a modified ARM-PCR protocol, produced the TCRbeta library. Using its own MiXCR run on the multiplex PCR reads, TCRdb lists one record per CDR3 protein. The sample lists tens of thousands of distinct CDR3 sequences; roughly three quarters were seen once. The origin of this receptor is a man aged 60-69 years with non-small cell lung cancer. Material: distant non-tumor lung tissue.

The CDR3 is CASIHRVQNTEAFF. The DNA of the CDR3 is TGCGCCAGCATCCACAGGGTACAAAACACTGAAGCTTTCTTT. The chain recombines TRBV4-1 with TRBJ1-1; TRBD1 is a possible D gene (6 bases). Trimming pared 7 bases from V and 2 bases from J, leaving 14 bases between. In germline, CDR1 is MGHRA, CDR2 YSYEKL. This CDR3 region has 14 residues.